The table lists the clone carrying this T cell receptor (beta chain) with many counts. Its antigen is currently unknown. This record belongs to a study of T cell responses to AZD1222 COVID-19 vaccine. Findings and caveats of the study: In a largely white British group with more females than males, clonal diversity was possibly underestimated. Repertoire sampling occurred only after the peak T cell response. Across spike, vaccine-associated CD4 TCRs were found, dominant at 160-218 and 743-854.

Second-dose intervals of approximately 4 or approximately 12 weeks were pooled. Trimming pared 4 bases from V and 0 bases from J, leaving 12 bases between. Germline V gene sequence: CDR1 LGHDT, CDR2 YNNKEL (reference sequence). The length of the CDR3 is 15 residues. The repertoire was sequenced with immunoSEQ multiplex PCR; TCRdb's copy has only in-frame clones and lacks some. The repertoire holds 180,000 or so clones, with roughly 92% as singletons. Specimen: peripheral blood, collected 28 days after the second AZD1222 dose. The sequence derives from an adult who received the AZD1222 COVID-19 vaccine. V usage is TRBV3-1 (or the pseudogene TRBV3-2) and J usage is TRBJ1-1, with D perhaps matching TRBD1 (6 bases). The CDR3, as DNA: TGTGCCAGCAGCCTCCCGGGGGCCATGAACACTGAAGCTTTCTTT. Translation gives CASSLPGAMNTEAFF.